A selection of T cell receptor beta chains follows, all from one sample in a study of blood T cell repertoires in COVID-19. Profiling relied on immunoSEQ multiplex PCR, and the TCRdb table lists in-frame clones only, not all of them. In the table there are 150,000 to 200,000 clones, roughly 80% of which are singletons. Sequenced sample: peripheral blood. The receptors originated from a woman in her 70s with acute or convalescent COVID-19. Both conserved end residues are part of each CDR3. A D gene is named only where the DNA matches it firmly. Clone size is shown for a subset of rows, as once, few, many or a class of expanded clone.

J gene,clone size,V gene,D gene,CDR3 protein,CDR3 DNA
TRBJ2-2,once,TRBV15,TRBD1,CATSRAGTANTGELFF,TGTGCCACCAGCAGGGCCGGGACAGCGAACACCGGGGAGCTGTTTTTT
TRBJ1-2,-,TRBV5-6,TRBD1,CASSFPGQGLYGYTF,TGTGCCAGCAGCTTCCCGGGACAGGGCCTCTATGGCTACACCTTC
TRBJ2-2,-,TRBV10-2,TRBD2,CASRTSGNTGELFF,TGCGCCAGCAGGACTAGCGGGAACACCGGGGAGCTGTTTTTT
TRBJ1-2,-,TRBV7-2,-,CASSEQGTYGYTF,TGTGCCAGCAGCGAACAGGGAACCTATGGCTACACCTTC
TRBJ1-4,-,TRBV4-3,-,CASSPGQYNEKLFF,TGCGCCAGCAGCCCAGGACAGTACAATGAAAAACTGTTTTTT
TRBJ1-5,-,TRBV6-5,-,CASSYDRNSNQPQHF,TGTGCCAGCAGTTACGACAGGAATAGCAATCAGCCCCAGCATTTT
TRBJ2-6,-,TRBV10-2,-,CASSTGQLVSGANVLTF,TGCGCCAGTTCCACCGGACAGCTGGTCTCTGGGGCCAACGTCCTGACTTTC
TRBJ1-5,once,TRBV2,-,CASRFASGSNQPQHF,TGTGCCAGCAGATTTGCTAGTGGGAGCAATCAGCCCCAGCATTTT
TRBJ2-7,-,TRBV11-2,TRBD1,CASSQRTGSYEQYF,TGTGCCAGCAGCCAAAGGACAGGGTCCTACGAGCAGTACTTC
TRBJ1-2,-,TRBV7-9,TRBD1,CASSLTGTGFYGYTF,TGTGCCAGCAGCTTGACCGGGACAGGTTTTTATGGCTACACCTTC
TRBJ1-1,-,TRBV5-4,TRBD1,CASSSGSRTGVPEAFF,TGTGCCAGCAGCTCCGGTTCTAGGACAGGGGTTCCTGAAGCTTTCTTT
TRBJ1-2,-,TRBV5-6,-,CASSFKTGSPLDGYTF,TGTGCCAGCAGCTTTAAAACCGGGAGTCCCCTCGATGGCTACACCTTC
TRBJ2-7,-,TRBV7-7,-,CASSPSPGDAHEQYF,TGTGCCAGCAGCCCCTCCCCGGGAGACGCCCACGAGCAGTACTTC
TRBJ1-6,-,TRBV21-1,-,CASSKGAGSPLHF,TGTGCCAGCAGCAAAGGGGCGGGGTCACCCCTCCACTTT
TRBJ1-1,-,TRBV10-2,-,CASMAREVGNTEAFF,TGCGCCAGCATGGCCAGGGAGGTGGGGAACACTGAAGCTTTCTTT
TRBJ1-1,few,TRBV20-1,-,CSGVRGTEAFF,TGCAGTGGTGTCAGGGGCACTGAAGCTTTCTTT
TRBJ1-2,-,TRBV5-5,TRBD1,CASSRQGGSHGYTF,TGTGCCAGCAGCCGACAGGGGGGGTCGCATGGCTACACCTTC
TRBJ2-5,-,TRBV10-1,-,CASTPGWVQETQYF,TGCGCCAGCACCCCAGGGTGGGTCCAAGAGACCCAGTACTTC
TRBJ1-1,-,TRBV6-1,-,CASSETEGRADEAFF,TGTGCCAGCAGTGAGACCGAGGGGAGGGCGGATGAAGCTTTCTTT
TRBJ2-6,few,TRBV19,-,CASSRDISGANVLTF,TGTGCCAGTTCTCGGGACATTTCTGGGGCCAACGTCCTGACTTTC
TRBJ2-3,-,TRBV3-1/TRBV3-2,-,CASSQAVSLTRVDTQYF,TGTGCCAGCAGCCAAGCGGTGTCTTTGACCCGGGTAGATACGCAGTATTTT
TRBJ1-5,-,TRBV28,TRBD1,CASRSGGSGVQPQHF,TGTGCCAGCAGGTCAGGGGGCTCAGGGGTCCAGCCCCAGCATTTT